The clone carrying this T cell receptor (beta chain) has a handful of counts. These data originate in a study of CD8+ T cells in alopecia areata. At the level of the study: Oral tofacitinib, 5 to 10 mg twice daily, was given in an open-label trial. After 6 to 18 months of tofacitinib, follow-up continued 6 months off drug.

RNA extraction and reverse transcription yielded cDNA as sequencing template. Measured with immunoSEQ multiplex PCR; TCRdb has only the in-frame clones, and not every one. The data show 170,000 or so clones, about 60% seen once. The CDR3 sequence is 16 residues long. With V trimmed by 3 bases and J by 0 bases, 2 bases remained unmatched. Germline CDR1 and CDR2: MNHNS and SASEGT. Researchers gathered lesional scalp punch biopsies and peripheral blood from patients with alopecia areata. The receptor's source is a human donor with alopecia areata. The material was CD4+ T cells sorted from blood, obtained at week 0. V and J are TRBV6-1 and TRBJ2-3, with 11 bases that match TRBD2. The CDR3 is CASSETSGVSTDTQYF. DNA for the CDR3: TGTGCCAGCAGTGAGACTAGCGGGGTTAGCACAGATACGCAGTATTTT.